The T cell receptor beta chain under discussion was sequenced for a study of shared clonotypes between healthy human individuals. The germline V gene encodes CDR1 MNHEY and CDR2 SMNVEV (reference sequence). J was trimmed by 7 bases and V by 4 bases; bases with no gene match: 7. CDR3 size: 14 residues. The naive CD8 population came from CD45RO-negative cells selected for CCR7, without terminally differentiated effector memory CD45RA+ cells. Generated by immunoSEQ multiplex PCR, the TCRdb table keeps only in-frame clones and is missing some. The sample contains about 800,000 clones, 90% to 98% of which appear only once.

V and J are TRBV27 and TRBJ2-1; TRBD2 matches 7 bases. The sequencing input was naive CD8+ T cells sorted from blood. The TCR was taken from a young man in good health. CDR3 DNA: TGTGCCAGCAGTTGGGGGAGGGGCCCAAATGAGCAGTTCTTC. It specifies CASSWGRGPNEQFF.